The 3 T cell receptor beta chains given below trace back to one sample, sequenced in a study of T cells in localized non-small cell lung cancer. Sequenced by immunoSEQ multiplex PCR; TCRdb stores in-frame clones only, minus some. This table holds roughly 89,000 clones, more than 75% found once. The material sequenced was PBMCs, taken before any cancer treatment. The origin of the receptors is a woman aged 35 to 70 with stage II squamous cell lung carcinoma.

This chain uses TRBV5-1 with TRBJ2-3; unclear D gene. Germline loops: CDR1 SGHRS, CDR2 YFSETQ. The CDR3 is 14 residues long. V lost 4 bases, J lost 0 bases, and 9 bases lay in between. CDR3 nucleotides: TGCGCCAGCAGCCCTCGCGGAAGCACAGATACGCAGTATTTT. This encodes CASSPRGSTDTQYF. The complete variable domain, with remaining parts taken from reference TRBV5-1 and TRBJ2-3, reads KAGVTQTPRYLIKTRGQQVTLSCSPISGHRSVSWYQQTPGQGLQFLFEYFSETQRNKGNFPGRFSGRQFSNSRSEMNVSTLELGDSALYLCASSPRGSTDTQYFGPGTRLTVL.

This clone was counted only a few times. The chain employs TRBV10-3 and TRBJ1-1, with TRBD1 matching 9 bases. Trimming took 6 bases from V and 5 from J; bases not matched to a gene: 7. The CDR3 runs 14 residues. The germline V gene encodes CDR1 ENHRY and CDR2 SYGVKD. The CDR3 is CAIRETGGRTEAFF. CDR3 nucleotides: TGTGCCATCAGAGAGACAGGGGGTCGGACTGAAGCTTTCTTT.

The chain couples TRBV28 to TRBJ1-5; 8 positions agree with TRBD1. After removal of 5 bases from V and 9 bases from J, the junction contained 9 bases not matched to a gene. Germline-derived CDR1 and CDR2 are MDHEN and SYDVKM. CDR3 length: 14 amino acids. CDR3: CASSTGGISSPQHF. The DNA for the CDR3 is TGTGCCAGCAGTACAGGGGGGATTTCGTCGCCCCAGCATTTT.